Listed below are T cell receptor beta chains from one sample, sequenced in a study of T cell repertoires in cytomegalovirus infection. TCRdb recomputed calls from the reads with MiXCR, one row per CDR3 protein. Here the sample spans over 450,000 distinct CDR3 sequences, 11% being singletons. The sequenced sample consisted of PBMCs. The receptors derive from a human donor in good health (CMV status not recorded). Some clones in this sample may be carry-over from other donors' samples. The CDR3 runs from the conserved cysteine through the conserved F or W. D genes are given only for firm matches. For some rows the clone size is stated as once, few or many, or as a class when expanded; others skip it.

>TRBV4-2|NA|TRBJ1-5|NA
TGTGCCAGCAGCCAAGGTAGTGGAGGGGACAATCAGCCCCAGCATTTT
CASSQGSGGDNQPQHF
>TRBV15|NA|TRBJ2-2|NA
TGTGCCACCAGCACTTGGAACACCGGGGAGCTGTTTTTT
CATSTWNTGELFF
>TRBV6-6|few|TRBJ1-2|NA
TGTGCCAGCAGTTCCAGCCTCCAGGGTAACTATGGCTACACCTTC
CASSSSLQGNYGYTF
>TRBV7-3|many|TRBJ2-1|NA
TGTGCCAGCAGCTTAAGACGGTCATCCTACAATGAGCAGTTCTTC
CASSLRRSSYNEQFF
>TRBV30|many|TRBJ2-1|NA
TGTGCCTGGAGGAAGGGACCCCGCGGCGATGAGCAGTTCTTC
CAWRKGPRGDEQFF
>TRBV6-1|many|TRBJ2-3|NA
TGTGCCAGCACCCCGTCGGGCACAGATACGCAGTATTTT
CASTPSGTDTQYF
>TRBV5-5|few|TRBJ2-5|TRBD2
TGTGCCAGCAGCTTGCGGCCTAGCGGGCCGGGGGAGACCCAGTACTTC
CASSLRPSGPGETQYF
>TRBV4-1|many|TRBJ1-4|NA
TGCGCCAGCAGCCAACCCCTAACCGGGGAAAAACTGTTTTTT
CASSQPLTGEKLFF
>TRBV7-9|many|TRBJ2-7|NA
TGTGCCAGCAGCTTAGCGGCAGGCTCCGAGCAGTACTTC
CASSLAAGSEQYF
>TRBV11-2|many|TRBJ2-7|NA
TGTGCCAGCAGCTTAGATCTGGGATTTGACGGAAACTTCGAGCAGTACTTC
CASSLDLGFDGNFEQYF
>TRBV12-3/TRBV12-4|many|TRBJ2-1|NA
TGTGCCAGCACCGCGTTAGCGGAGTCCTACAATGAGCAGTTCTTC
CASTALAESYNEQFF
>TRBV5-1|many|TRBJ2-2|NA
TGCGCCAGCAGCTTGGGTGCGCGCAGACCCACCGGGGAGCTGTTTTTT
CASSLGARRPTGELFF
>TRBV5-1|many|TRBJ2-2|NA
TGCGCCAGCAGCTTGGTTCCCACCGGGGAGCTGTTTTTT
CASSLVPTGELFF
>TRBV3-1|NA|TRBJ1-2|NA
TGTGCCAGCAGCCAAGTTGGACATCTTAACTATGGCTACACCTTC
CASSQVGHLNYGYTF
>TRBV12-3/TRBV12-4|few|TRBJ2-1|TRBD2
TGTGCCAGCAGTCCTAGCGGGAGTAGGAATGAGCAGTTCTTC
CASSPSGSRNEQFF
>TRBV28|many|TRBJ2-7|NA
TGTGCCAGCAGTCCCCCTCCTCAGAACGAGCAGTACTTC
CASSPPPQNEQYF
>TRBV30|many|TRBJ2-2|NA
TGTGCCTGGAGTACAAATCCCGGGTACGGGGCCCCCGCGAACACCGGGGAGCTGTTTTTT
CAWSTNPGYGAPANTGELFF
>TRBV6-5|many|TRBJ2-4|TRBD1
TGTGCCAGCAGTTACACACCCACAGGGGCTGCCAAAAACATTCAGTACTTC
CASSYTPTGAAKNIQYF
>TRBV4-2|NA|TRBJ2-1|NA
TGTGCCAGCAGCCAACCCCCAGTGCTTCAGCAGTTCTTC
CASSQPPVLQQFF
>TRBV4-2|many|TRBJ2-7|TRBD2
TGTGCCAGCAGCCAAGACGGACTAGCGGGAGCCATGGACTACGAGCAGTACTTC
CASSQDGLAGAMDYEQYF
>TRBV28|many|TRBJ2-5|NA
TGTGCCAGCAGTTTGCCGAAAGAGACCCAGTACTTC
CASSLPKETQYF
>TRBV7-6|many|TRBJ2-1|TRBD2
TGTGCCAGCAGCTTAGGGGGGGGTAGGCAGTTCTTC
CASSLGGGRQFF
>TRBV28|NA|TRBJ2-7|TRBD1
TGTGCCAGCACATCGGGACAGGGGATGTACGAGCAGTACTTC
CASTSGQGMYEQYF
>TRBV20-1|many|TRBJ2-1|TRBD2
TGCAGTGCTAGAGGGCTAGCGGGAGAGTCCTACAATGAGCAGTTCTTC
CSARGLAGESYNEQFF
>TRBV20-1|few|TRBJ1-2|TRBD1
TGCAGTGCTAGAGAACCTAGGGGACAGGGGTACTATGGCTACACCTTC
CSAREPRGQGYYGYTF
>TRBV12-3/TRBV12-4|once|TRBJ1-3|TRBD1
TGTGCCAGCACCCCCGAATACGGGCGGGCAGGGGGAATAAGCTCTGGAAACACCATATATTTT
CASTPEYGRAGGISSGNTIYF
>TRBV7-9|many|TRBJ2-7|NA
TGTGCCAGCAGCTCGGGCGGTACTTTAGAGCAGTACTTC
CASSSGGTLEQYF
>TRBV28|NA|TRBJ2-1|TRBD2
TGTGCCAGCAGTTTCCCCGGACTAGCGGGAGGTGGTGAGCAGTTCTTC
CASSFPGLAGGGEQFF
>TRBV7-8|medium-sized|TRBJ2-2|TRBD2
TGTGCCAGCAGCAGAGGGACTAGCGGGCCTAACACCGGGGAGCTGTTTTTT
CASSRGTSGPNTGELFF
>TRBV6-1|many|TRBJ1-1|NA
TGTGCCTCAGCTCGGGCGGCTGAAGCTTTCTTT
CASARAAEAFF